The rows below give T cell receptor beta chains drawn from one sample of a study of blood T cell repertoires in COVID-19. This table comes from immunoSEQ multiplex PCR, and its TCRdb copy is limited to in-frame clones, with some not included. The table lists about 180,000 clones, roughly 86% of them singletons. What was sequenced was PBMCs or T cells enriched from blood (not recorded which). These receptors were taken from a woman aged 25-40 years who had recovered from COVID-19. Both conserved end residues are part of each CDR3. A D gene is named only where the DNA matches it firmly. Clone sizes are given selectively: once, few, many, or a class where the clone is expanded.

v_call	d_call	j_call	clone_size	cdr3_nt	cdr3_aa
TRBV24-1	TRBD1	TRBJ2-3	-	TGTGCCACCAGTGAGGGGACAGGTTTTGCAGATACGCAGTATTTT	CATSEGTGFADTQYF
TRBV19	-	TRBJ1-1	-	TGTGCCAGTAGGGAGGACAGTAGGAGACTCATGAACACTGAAGCTTTCTTT	CASREDSRRLMNTEAFF
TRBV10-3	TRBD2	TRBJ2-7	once	TGTGCCATCAGTAACATGCGGGGGGCGCGTAACGAGCAGTACTTC	CAISNMRGARNEQYF
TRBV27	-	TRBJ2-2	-	TGTGCCAGCAGTTCGGGAATGAATCTTTTCGGGGAGCTGTTTTTT	CASSSGMNLFGELFF
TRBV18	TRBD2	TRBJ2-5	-	TGTGCCAGCTCCGGGACTAGCGGGAGGCGGGATCAAGAGACCCAGTACTTC	CASSGTSGRRDQETQYF
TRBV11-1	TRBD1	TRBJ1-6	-	TGTGCCAGCAGCTTCCGACAGGGGCGTAATTCACCCCTCCACTTT	CASSFRQGRNSPLHF
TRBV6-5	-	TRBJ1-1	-	TGTGCCAGCAGTTACAGGGGGTTAGGCACTGAAGCTTTCTTT	CASSYRGLGTEAFF
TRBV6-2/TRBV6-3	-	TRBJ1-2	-	TGTGCCAGCAGCCCAACACCGGCGGGTAACTATGGCTACACCTTC	CASSPTPAGNYGYTF
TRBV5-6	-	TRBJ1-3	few	TGTGCCAGCAGCTTGGATGGGCCTGGAAACACCATATATTTT	CASSLDGPGNTIYF
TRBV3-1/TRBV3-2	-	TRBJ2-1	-	TGTGCCAGCAGCCGGAACACCCCAGGCGACAATGAGCAGTTCTTC	CASSRNTPGDNEQFF
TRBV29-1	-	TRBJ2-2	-	TGCAGCGTGGGTCGGGAAGACACCGGGGAGCTGTTTTTT	CSVGREDTGELFF
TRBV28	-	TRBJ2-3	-	TGTGCCAGCAGTTTACTAGTAACAGATACGCAGTATTTT	CASSLLVTDTQYF
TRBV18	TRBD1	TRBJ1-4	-	TGTGCCAGCTCATTCCTGACAGGGGAGTATGAAAAACTGTTTTTT	CASSFLTGEYEKLFF
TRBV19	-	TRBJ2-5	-	TGTGCCAGTAGTATTGATCCGGGGTCAGAGACCCAGTACTTC	CASSIDPGSETQYF
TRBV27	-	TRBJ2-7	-	TGTGCCAGCAGTTTTGTCGGCTACGAGCAGTACTTC	CASSFVGYEQYF
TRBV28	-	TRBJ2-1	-	TGTGCCAGCAGCCCGGAGGGCTACAATGAGCAGTTCTTC	CASSPEGYNEQFF
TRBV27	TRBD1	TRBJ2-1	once	TGTGCCAGCCGGAGAAGGGGGCTCTACAATGAGCAGTTCTTC	CASRRRGLYNEQFF
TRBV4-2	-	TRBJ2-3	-	TGTGCCAGCAGCCAGGACCCGAGGGCCGGTGCAGATACGCAGTATTTT	CASSQDPRAGADTQYF
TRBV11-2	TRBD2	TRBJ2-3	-	TGTGCCAGCAGCCCTCGACTAGCGGGAGCACCAGATACGCAGTATTTT	CASSPRLAGAPDTQYF
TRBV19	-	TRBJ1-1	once	TGTGCCAGTTCGGCAGGAACTGAAGCTTTCTTT	CASSAGTEAFF
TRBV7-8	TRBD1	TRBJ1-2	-	TGTGCCAGCAGCTTCCGGACAGGCTATGGCTACACCTTC	CASSFRTGYGYTF
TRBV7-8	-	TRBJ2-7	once	TGTGCCAGCAGCTTAGCGGAGAGCTCCTACGAGCAGTACTTC	CASSLAESSYEQYF
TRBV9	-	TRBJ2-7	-	TGTGCCAGCAGCGTAGCCGGGGGTCAGGGGGAAGAGCAGTACTTC	CASSVAGGQGEEQYF
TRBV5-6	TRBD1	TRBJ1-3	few	TGTGCCAGCAGCTACCGGGACAGGGTAAACACCATATATTTT	CASSYRDRVNTIYF
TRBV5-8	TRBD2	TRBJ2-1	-	TGTGCCAGCAGCTTTACGGTAGCGGGATACAATGAGCAGTTCTTC	CASSFTVAGYNEQFF
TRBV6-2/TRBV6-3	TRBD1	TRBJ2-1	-	TGTGCCAGCAGTTATGGGACAGGGACGTCTCATGAGCAGTTCTTC	CASSYGTGTSHEQFF
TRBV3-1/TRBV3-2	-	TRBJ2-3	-	TGTGCCAGCAGCCAACTGGTGTCAGGGGTAGGCGGAGATACGCAGTATTTT	CASSQLVSGVGGDTQYF
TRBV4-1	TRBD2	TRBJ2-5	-	TGCGCCAGCAGCCAAGGGATACCGGGACTAGCGGGGAGGGGTATGGAGACCCAGTACTTC	CASSQGIPGLAGRGMETQYF
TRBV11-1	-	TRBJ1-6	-	TGTGCCAGCAGCCAGGGCCGGGGGGAGCTCCACTTT	CASSQGRGELHF